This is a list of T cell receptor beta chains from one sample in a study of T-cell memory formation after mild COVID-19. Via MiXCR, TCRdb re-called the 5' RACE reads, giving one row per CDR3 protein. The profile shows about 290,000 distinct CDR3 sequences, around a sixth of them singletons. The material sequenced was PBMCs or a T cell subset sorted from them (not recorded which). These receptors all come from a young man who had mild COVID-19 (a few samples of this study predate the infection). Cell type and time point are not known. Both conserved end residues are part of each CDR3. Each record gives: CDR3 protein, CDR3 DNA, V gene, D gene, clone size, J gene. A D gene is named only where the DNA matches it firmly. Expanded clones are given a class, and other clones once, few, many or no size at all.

CDR3: CASSLSRVKQFF; DNA: TGTGCCAGCAGCTTATCCAGGGTGAAGCAGTTCTTC; V: TRBV7-2; D: NA; size: many; J: TRBJ2-1
CDR3: CASSLHFGTGVNQPQHF; DNA: TGTGCCAGCAGCCTGCACTTCGGGACAGGAGTGAATCAGCCCCAGCATTTT; V: TRBV7-2; D: TRBD1; size: NA; J: TRBJ1-5
CDR3: CASSPNGPKDGNTIYF; DNA: TGTGCCAGCAGCCCTAATGGTCCTAAGGATGGAAACACCATATATTTT; V: TRBV11-2; D: NA; size: NA; J: TRBJ1-3
CDR3: CASGPGQGGGYTF; DNA: TGCGCCAGCGGGCCGGGACAGGGCGGTGGCTACACCTTC; V: TRBV5-1; D: TRBD1; size: few; J: TRBJ1-2
CDR3: CASSPHPGTGENTEAFF; DNA: TGTGCCAGCAGCCCCCACCCAGGGACAGGGGAGAACACTGAAGCTTTCTTT; V: TRBV7-9; D: TRBD1; size: NA; J: TRBJ1-1
CDR3: CASSPGQPENEKLFF; DNA: TGTGCCAGCAGTCCTGGACAGCCTGAGAATGAAAAACTGTTTTTT; V: TRBV6-7; D: NA; size: NA; J: TRBJ1-4
CDR3: CASSSTGEEQYF; DNA: TGTGCCAGCAGTTCGACAGGGGAGGAGCAGTACTTC; V: TRBV27; D: TRBD1; size: NA; J: TRBJ2-7
CDR3: CASSLGPPGVNEQFF; DNA: TGTGCCAGCAGCTTAGGGCCTCCCGGGGTAAATGAGCAGTTCTTC; V: TRBV7-2; D: NA; size: few; J: TRBJ2-1
CDR3: CASSPGQGPSNYGYTF; DNA: TGTGCCAGCTCACCAGGGCAGGGGCCTTCCAACTATGGCTACACCTTC; V: TRBV18; D: NA; size: NA; J: TRBJ1-2
CDR3: CASSPGGDRDTQYF; DNA: TGCGCCAGCAGCCCAGGGGGAGACCGGGATACGCAGTATTTT; V: TRBV5-1; D: TRBD1; size: NA; J: TRBJ2-3
CDR3: CSGNSRGEYGYTF; DNA: TGCAGTGGGAACTCCAGGGGGGAATATGGCTACACCTTC; V: TRBV20-1; D: TRBD1; size: NA; J: TRBJ1-2
CDR3: CASSLISVGRNTGELFF; DNA: TGTGCCAGCAGCTTAATTTCCGTGGGCAGGAACACCGGGGAGCTGTTTTTT; V: TRBV7-9; D: NA; size: NA; J: TRBJ2-2
CDR3: CASAQGVYNSPLHF; DNA: TGCGCCAGCGCCCAGGGGGTTTATAATTCACCCCTCCACTTT; V: TRBV5-1; D: TRBD1; size: NA; J: TRBJ1-6
CDR3: CSVDRGEETQYF; DNA: TGCAGCGTTGACAGGGGAGAGGAGACCCAGTACTTC; V: TRBV29-1; D: NA; size: NA; J: TRBJ2-5
CDR3: CASSSALGVSTEAFF; DNA: TGTGCCAGTAGTAGTGCCCTGGGGGTGAGCACTGAAGCTTTCTTT; V: TRBV19; D: NA; size: NA; J: TRBJ1-1
CDR3: CASEGNNYGYTF; DNA: TGTGCCAGCGAGGGGAATAACTATGGCTACACCTTC; V: TRBV2; D: NA; size: many; J: TRBJ1-2
CDR3: CASSLLAGINDEQFF; DNA: TGTGCCAGCAGCCTATTAGCGGGGATAAACGATGAGCAGTTCTTC; V: TRBV7-9; D: TRBD2; size: NA; J: TRBJ2-1
CDR3: CASSTQGLHNEKLFF; DNA: TGTGCCAGCAGTACACAGGGGTTGCATAATGAAAAACTGTTTTTT; V: TRBV7-2; D: TRBD1; size: few; J: TRBJ1-4
CDR3: CASSPGADTEAFF; DNA: TGTGCCAGCAGCCCGGGAGCGGACACTGAAGCTTTCTTT; V: TRBV7-9; D: NA; size: NA; J: TRBJ1-1
CDR3: CASMHIRQLGSYEQYF; DNA: TGTGCCAGCATGCACATTCGTCAACTAGGCTCCTACGAGCAGTACTTC; V: TRBV14; D: NA; size: NA; J: TRBJ2-7
CDR3: CASSRQGAAEKLFF; DNA: TGTGCCAGCAGCCGACAGGGAGCGGCTGAAAAACTGTTTTTT; V: TRBV5-4; D: TRBD1; size: many; J: TRBJ1-4
CDR3: CASSQVGVGELFF; DNA: TGCGCCAGCAGCCAAGTGGGGGTGGGGGAGCTGTTTTTT; V: TRBV4-1; D: NA; size: few; J: TRBJ2-2
CDR3: CSASISPGRGGETQYF; DNA: TGCAGTGCCTCCATATCTCCGGGCCGCGGGGGAGAGACCCAGTACTTC; V: TRBV20-1; D: TRBD2; size: NA; J: TRBJ2-5
CDR3: CASSLSYGYMGKIEKLFF; DNA: TGTGCCAGCAGCTTATCATATGGGTACATGGGGAAGATCGAAAAACTGTTTTTT; V: TRBV11-2; D: NA; size: few; J: TRBJ1-4
CDR3: CASSAHRGRADTQYF; DNA: TGTGCCAGCAGCGCCCACAGGGGGCGGGCAGATACGCAGTATTTT; V: TRBV7-3; D: TRBD1; size: NA; J: TRBJ2-3
CDR3: CAISENVRGPRDTEAFF; DNA: TGTGCCATCAGTGAAAATGTCAGGGGCCCCCGGGACACTGAAGCTTTCTTT; V: TRBV10-3; D: NA; size: few; J: TRBJ1-1
CDR3: CASSLGEGSTEAFF; DNA: TGCGCCAGCAGCTTGGGTGAAGGGAGCACTGAAGCTTTCTTT; V: TRBV5-1; D: NA; size: NA; J: TRBJ1-1